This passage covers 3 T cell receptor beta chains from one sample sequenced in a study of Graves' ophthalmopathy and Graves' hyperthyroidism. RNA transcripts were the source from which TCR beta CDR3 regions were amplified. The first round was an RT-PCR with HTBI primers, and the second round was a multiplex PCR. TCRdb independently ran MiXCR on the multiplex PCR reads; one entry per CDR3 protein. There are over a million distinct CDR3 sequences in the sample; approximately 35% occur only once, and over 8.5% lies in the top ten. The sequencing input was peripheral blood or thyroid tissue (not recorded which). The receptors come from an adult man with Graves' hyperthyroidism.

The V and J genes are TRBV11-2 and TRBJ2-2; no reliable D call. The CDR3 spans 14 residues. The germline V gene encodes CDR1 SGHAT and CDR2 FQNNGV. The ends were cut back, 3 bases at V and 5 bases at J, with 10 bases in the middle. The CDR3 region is CASSFNRKTGELFF. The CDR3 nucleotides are TGTGCCAGCAGCTTTAACAGAAAAACCGGGGAGCTGTTTTTT.

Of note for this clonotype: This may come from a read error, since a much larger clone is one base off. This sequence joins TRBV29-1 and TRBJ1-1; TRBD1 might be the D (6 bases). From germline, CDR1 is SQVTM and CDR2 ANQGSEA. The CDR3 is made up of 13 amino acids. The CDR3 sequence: CSAPDRMNAEAFF. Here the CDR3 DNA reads TGCAGCGCTCCCGACAGGATGAACGCTGAAGCTTTCTTT.

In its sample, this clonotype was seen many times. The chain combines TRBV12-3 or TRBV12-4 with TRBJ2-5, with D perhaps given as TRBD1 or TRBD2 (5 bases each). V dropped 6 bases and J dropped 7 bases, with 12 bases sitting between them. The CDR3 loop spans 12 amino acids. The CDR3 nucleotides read TGTGCCAGCAGAAGAGGGGTGGCGACCCAGTACTTC. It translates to CASRRGVATQYF.